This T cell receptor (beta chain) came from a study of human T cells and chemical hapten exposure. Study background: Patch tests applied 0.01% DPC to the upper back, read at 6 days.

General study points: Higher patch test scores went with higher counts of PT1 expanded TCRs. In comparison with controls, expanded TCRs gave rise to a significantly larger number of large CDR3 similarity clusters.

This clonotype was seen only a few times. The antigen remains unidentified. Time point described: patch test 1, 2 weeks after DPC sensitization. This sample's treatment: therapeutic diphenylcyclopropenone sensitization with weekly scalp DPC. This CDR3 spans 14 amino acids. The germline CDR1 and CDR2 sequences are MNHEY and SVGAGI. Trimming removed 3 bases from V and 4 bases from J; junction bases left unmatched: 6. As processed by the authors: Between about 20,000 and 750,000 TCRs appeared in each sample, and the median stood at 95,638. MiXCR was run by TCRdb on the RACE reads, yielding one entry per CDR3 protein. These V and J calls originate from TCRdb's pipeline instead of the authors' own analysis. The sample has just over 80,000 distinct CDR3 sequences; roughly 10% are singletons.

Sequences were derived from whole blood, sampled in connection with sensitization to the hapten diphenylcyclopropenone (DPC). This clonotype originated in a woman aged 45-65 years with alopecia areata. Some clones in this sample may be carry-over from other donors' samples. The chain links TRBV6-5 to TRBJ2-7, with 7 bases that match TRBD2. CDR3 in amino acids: CASSYKHGGYEQYF. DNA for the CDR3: TGTGCCAGCAGTTATAAACACGGGGGGTACGAGCAGTACTTC.